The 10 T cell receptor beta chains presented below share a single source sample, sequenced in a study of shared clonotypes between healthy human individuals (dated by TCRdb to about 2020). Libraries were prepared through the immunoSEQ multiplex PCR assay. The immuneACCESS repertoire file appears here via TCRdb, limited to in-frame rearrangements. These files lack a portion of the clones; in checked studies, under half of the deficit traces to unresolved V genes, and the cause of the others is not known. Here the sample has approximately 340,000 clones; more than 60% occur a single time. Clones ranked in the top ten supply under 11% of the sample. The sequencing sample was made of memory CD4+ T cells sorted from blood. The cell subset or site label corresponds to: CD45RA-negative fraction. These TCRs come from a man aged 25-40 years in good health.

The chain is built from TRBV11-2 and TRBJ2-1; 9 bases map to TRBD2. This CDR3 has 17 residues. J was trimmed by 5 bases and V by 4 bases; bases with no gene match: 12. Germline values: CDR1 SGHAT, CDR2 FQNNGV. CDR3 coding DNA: TGTGCCAGCAGCTCCTACCGTAGCGGGAGTCTGCACAATGAGCAGTTCTTC. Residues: CASSSYRSGSLHNEQFF.

CDR3 protein: CASSYEGGNTEAFF. The CDR3 bases are TGTGCCAGCAGTTACGAGGGGGGGAACACTGAAGCTTTCTTT. The chain recombines TRBV6-6 with TRBJ1-1, with TRBD1 as a possible D gene (6 bases). The germline V and J ends were trimmed by 2 bases and 1 base, with 8 bases remaining between them. Germline V gene data show CDR1 as MNHNY and CDR2 as SVGAGI (reference sequence). The length of the CDR3 is 14 residues.

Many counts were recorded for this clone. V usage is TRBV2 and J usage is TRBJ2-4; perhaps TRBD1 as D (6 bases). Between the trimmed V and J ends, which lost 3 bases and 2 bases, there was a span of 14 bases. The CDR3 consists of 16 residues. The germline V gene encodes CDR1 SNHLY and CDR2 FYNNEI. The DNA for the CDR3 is TGTGCCAGCAGTGATAGAGTCGGACAGACCAAAAACATTCAGTACTTC. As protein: CASSDRVGQTKNIQYF.

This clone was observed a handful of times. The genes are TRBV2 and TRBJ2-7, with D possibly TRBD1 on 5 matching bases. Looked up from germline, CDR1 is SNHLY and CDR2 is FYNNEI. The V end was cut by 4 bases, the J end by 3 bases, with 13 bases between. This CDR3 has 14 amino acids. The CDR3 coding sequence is TGTGCCAGCAGTGGTGAAAGGGGAAACTACGAGCAGTACTTC. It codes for CASSGERGNYEQYF.

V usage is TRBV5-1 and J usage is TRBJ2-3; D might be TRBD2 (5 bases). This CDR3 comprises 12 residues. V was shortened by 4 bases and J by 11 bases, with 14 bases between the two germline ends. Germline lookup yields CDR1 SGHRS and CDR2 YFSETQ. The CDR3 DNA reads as TGCGCCAGCAGCCCCTTGGGAGATCTGCAGTATTTT. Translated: CASSPLGDLQYF.

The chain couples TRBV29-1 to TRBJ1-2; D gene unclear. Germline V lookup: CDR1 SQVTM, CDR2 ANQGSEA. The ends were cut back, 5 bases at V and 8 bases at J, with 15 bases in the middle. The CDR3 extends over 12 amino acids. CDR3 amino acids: CSVRTGPRGYTF. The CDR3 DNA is TGCAGCGTTAGAACCGGTCCGCGGGGCTACACCTTC.

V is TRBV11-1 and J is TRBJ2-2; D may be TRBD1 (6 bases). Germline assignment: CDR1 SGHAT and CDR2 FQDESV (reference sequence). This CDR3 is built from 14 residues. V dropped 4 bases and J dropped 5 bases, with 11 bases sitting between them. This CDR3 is CASSSRQVTGELFF. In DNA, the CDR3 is TGTGCCAGCAGCTCGAGACAGGTTACCGGGGAGCTGTTTTTT.

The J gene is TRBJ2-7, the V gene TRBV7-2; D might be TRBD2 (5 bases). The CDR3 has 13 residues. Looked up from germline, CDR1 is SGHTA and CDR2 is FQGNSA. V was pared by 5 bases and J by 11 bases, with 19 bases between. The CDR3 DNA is TGTGCCAGCAGCCAGGAAACATCTCGGCGGGAGTACTTC. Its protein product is CASSQETSRREYF.

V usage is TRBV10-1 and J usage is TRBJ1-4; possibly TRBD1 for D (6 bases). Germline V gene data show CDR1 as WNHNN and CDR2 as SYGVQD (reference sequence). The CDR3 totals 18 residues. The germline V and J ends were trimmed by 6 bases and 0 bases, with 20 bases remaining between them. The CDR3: CASRSSDRLGSTNEKLFF. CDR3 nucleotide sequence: TGCGCCAGCAGGAGCTCAGACAGGTTGGGCTCAACTAATGAAAAACTGTTTTTT.

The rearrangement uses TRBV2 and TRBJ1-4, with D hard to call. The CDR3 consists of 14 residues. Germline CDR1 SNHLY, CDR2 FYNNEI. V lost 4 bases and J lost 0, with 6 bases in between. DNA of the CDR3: TGTGCCAGCAGTGTCGGGCCAACTAATGAAAAACTGTTTTTT. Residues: CASSVGPTNEKLFF.